This T cell receptor beta chain was obtained from a study of CD8 T cells in ankylosing spondylitis. A single record per CDR3 protein comes from TCRdb applying MiXCR to the 5' RACE reads. Among more than 300,000 distinct CDR3 sequences listed, 11% were seen once. This clonotype was counted between two and nine times. The CDR3 is 15 residues long. Germline CDR1 WNHNN, CDR2 SYGVQD (reference sequence). Trimming shortened V by 2 bases and J by 2 bases, and 9 bases separated the two germline ends. Material: blood, either unsorted or a sorted T cell fraction (not recorded which). The origin of this receptor is a female donor with ankylosing spondylitis or in good health (not recorded which). J is TRBJ2-2 and V is TRBV10-1, with D tentatively TRBD1 (6 bases). The CDR3 DNA follows: TGCGCCAGCAGTGAGACAGGGACCAACACCGGGGAGCTGTTTTTT. Its translation is CASSETGTNTGELFF.